A single T cell receptor (beta chain) is shown here with its context. A quantity of roughly 0.5 to 1 ug RNA underwent reverse transcription using random hexamers. TCR beta CDR3 was amplified by immunoSEQ multiplex PCR. This amplification extended across 54 Vbeta and 13 Jbeta segments. MiXCR, run by TCRdb on the immunoSEQ multiplex PCR reads, gives a single entry per CDR3 protein. Among about 73,000 distinct CDR3 sequences listed, approximately 94% were seen once. The CDR3 totals 15 residues. J gave up 5 bases and V 6 bases, and 12 bases lay outside the gene matches. Germline V CDR1 and CDR2: MNHNY, SVGAGI (reference sequence). This entry is derived from a study of CD8 T cells in Susac syndrome. CD8+ and CD4+ T cells circulating in blood were sequenced for TCR beta. TEMRA cells were FACS-enriched, unlike CD8+ and CD4+ T cells, which were negatively isolated.

The TCR originated in a human donor with multiple sclerosis. This chain connects TRBV6-6 to TRBJ2-7; TRBD2 matches at 8 bases. The sample taken for sequencing was CD8+ T cells from PBMCs. The CDR3 nucleotides are TGTGCCAGCAGCTCTGGGAAGCGGGGGCAGGACGAGCAGTACTTC. Protein product: CASSSGKRGQDEQYF.